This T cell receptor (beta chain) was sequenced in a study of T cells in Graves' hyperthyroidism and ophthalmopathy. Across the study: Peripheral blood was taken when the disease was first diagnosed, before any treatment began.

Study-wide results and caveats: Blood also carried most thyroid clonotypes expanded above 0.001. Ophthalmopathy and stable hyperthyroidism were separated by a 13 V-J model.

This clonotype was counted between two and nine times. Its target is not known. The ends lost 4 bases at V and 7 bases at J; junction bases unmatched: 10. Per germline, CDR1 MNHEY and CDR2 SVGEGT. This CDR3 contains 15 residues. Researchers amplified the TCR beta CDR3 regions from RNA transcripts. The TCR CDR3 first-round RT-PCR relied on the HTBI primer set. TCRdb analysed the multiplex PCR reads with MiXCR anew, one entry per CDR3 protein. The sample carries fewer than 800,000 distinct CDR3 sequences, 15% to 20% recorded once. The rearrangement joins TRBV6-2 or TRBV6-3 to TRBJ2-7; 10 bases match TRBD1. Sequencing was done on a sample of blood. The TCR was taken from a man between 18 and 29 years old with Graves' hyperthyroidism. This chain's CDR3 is CASSSPGQGYREQYF. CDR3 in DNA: TGTGCCAGCAGTTCTCCGGGACAGGGGTACCGAGAGCAGTACTTC.